These 27 T cell receptor beta chains originate from one sample sequenced in a study of T-cell memory formation after mild COVID-19. Using its own MiXCR run on the 5' RACE reads, TCRdb lists one record per CDR3 protein. Among approximately 300,000 distinct CDR3 sequences, more than 15% were seen once, and the ten largest hold about a fifth. The sample consisted of PBMCs or a T cell subset sorted from them (not recorded which). The receptors originated from a man aged 18 to 35 who had mild COVID-19 (a few samples of this study predate the infection). Cell type and time point are not known.

In DNA, the CDR3 is TGTGCCAGCAGCCACCTCCGGAACGAGCAGTACGTC. Amino acid sequence: CASSHLRNEQYV. The V call is TRBV6-6, the J call TRBJ2-7; D is unclear. CDR3 length: 12 amino acids. Trimming shortened V by 6 bases and J by 5 bases, and 11 bases separated the two germline ends. Germline CDR1 and CDR2: MNHNY and SVGAGI (reference sequence).

The V call is TRBV5-1, the J call TRBJ1-1; tentative D call: TRBD1 (6 bases). Trimming left V 5 bases short and J 0 bases short, with 11 bases between. The CDR3 covers 14 residues. CDR1 and CDR2 from the germline V gene are SGHRS and YFSETQ. CDR3 nucleotide sequence: TGCGCCAGCAGGAGACAGGAGGTGAACACTGAAGCTTTCTTT. Translation: CASRRQEVNTEAFF.

This sequence joins TRBV3-1 and TRBJ2-6, with D unclear. With 7 bases removed from V and 0 bases from J, the gap between germline ends came to 7 bases. The CDR3 runs to 14 residues. From germline, CDR1 is LGHDT and CDR2 YNNKEL (reference sequence). This chain's CDR3 is CASKLTSGANVLTF. CDR3 nucleotide sequence: TGTGCCAGCAAGCTAACCTCTGGGGCCAACGTCCTGACTTTC.

There are many counts of this clonotype. V gene TRBV15 combines with J gene TRBJ2-2; TRBD1 agrees at 8 bases. From germline, CDR1 is LNHNV and CDR2 YYDKDF (reference sequence). Trimming cost V 1 base and J 6 bases; bases outside gene matches: 4. The CDR3 extends over 15 amino acids. In DNA form, the CDR3 reads TGTGCCACCAGCAGAGTGACAGGGGTGTCCGGGGAGCTGTTTTTT. Amino acids: CATSRVTGVSGELFF.

The chain employs TRBV12-3 or TRBV12-4 and TRBJ2-3, with TRBD1 matching over 9 bases. The CDR3 is 14 amino acids. The junction had 7 bases not matched to a gene; V was cut back by 6 bases and J by 6 bases. The CDR3 bases are TGTGCCAGCAGGGGGGACAGGGAGATTGATACGCAGTATTTT. Amino acids: CASRGDREIDTQYF.

The gene calls are TRBV10-2 and TRBJ2-3, with 10 positions matching TRBD2. This CDR3 comprises 14 residues. V was pared by 6 bases and J by 4 bases, with 4 bases of the junction left unmatched. CDR1 and CDR2 from the germline V gene are WSHSY and SAAADI. CDR3 DNA sequence: TGCGCCAGCAGAGTACTAGCGGGGTCAGATACGCAGTATTTT. Protein product: CASRVLAGSDTQYF.

The chain links TRBV28 to TRBJ1-2; 7 bases are a match to TRBD1. The J segment lost 4 bases and the V segment lost 5 bases, leaving 4 bases of the junction unmatched. The CDR3 totals 13 residues. Germline CDR1 is MDHEN and CDR2 is SYDVKM. The CDR3 sequence is CASSRQGIYGYTF. In DNA, the CDR3 is TGTGCCAGCAGTCGACAGGGAATCTATGGCTACACCTTC.

The genes are TRBV20-1 and TRBJ2-5; the D is unclear. V lost 0 bases to trimming and J lost 2 bases, with 13 bases between them. The CDR3 runs to 15 residues. Germline loops: CDR1 DFQATT, CDR2 SNEGSKA (reference sequence). The CDR3 DNA follows: TGCAGTGCTAGAGATCTGTTCGAAACACAAGAGACCCAGTACTTC. Its protein product is CSARDLFETQETQYF.

This clonotype has more than one count but fewer than ten. The gene calls are TRBV12-3 or TRBV12-4 and TRBJ1-2; 10 nucleotides match TRBD1. With V trimmed by 4 bases and J by 2 bases, 1 base remained unmatched. The CDR3 spans 14 residues. DNA of the CDR3: TGTGCCAGCAGTTGGGACAGGGGAAACTATGGCTACACCTTC. This gives the protein CASSWDRGNYGYTF.

V is TRBV7-6 and J is TRBJ2-1, with 7 bases lining up with TRBD2. The CDR3 spans 18 residues. The ends lost 5 bases at V and 1 base at J; junction bases unmatched: 14. Germline values: CDR1 SGHVS, CDR2 FNYEAQ. In DNA form, the CDR3 reads TGTGCCAGCAGCCCCCCCTCCGGGGGGTTAGCGTCCTACAATGAGCAGTTCTTC. Residues: CASSPPSGGLASYNEQFF.

This clonotype was detected ten times or more. The rearrangement uses TRBV3-1 and TRBJ2-7; D remains ambiguous. Germline lookup yields CDR1 LGHDT and CDR2 YNNKEL (reference sequence). Trimming cost V 0 bases and J 6 bases, with 6 bases left between them. CDR3 length: 12 amino acids. The DNA for the CDR3 is TGTGCCAGCAGCCAAGATTGGGTCGAGCAGTACTTC. Protein: CASSQDWVEQYF.

The chain couples TRBV28 to TRBJ2-7, with TRBD1 matching over 10 bases. Germline values: CDR1 MDHEN, CDR2 SYDVKM. The CDR3 is 13 amino acids. V lost 6 bases, J lost 5 bases, and 4 bases stayed unmatched. The CDR3 DNA follows: TGTGCCAGCAGAACCGGGACAGGGGACGAGCAGTACGTC. As protein: CASRTGTGDEQYV.

This chain's CDR3 is CASSTSAGGPGDTQYF. CDR3 sequence (DNA): TGTGCCAGCAGTACCTCAGCGGGGGGGCCCGGAGATACGCAGTATTTT. V and J are TRBV6-5 and TRBJ2-3; 10 bases map to TRBD2. The CDR3 runs 16 residues. The germline CDR1 and CDR2 sequences are MNHEY and SVGAGI. The V segment lost 5 bases and the J segment 5 bases; nucleotides outside the gene matches: 10.

This clonotype showed up just a few times. The chain combines TRBV7-8 with TRBJ2-2; D is unresolved. Per the germline V gene, CDR1 is SGHVS and CDR2 is FQNEAQ. The CDR3 runs 13 residues. V was trimmed by 7 bases and J by 5 bases, leaving 11 bases between them. The CDR3 here is CASTYGRTGELFF. DNA of the CDR3: TGTGCCAGCACATATGGGCGGACCGGGGAGCTGTTTTTT.

In this sample, this clonotype turned up a few times. The J gene is TRBJ2-3, the V gene TRBV7-2; 12 nucleotides match TRBD2. CDR1 SGHTA and CDR2 FQGNSA come from the germline V gene. Losses at the gene ends were 5 bases for V and 10 bases for J; bases not matched to a gene: 7. The CDR3 totals 14 residues. The CDR3 sequence: CASSPRLAGVSQYF. CDR3 in DNA: TGTGCCAGCAGCCCTCGACTAGCGGGGGTGTCGCAGTATTTT.

The chain is built from TRBV9 and TRBJ2-1; D is possibly TRBD1 (5 bases). Per germline, CDR1 SGDLS and CDR2 YYNGEE. Trimming shortened V by 0 bases and J by 3 bases, and 10 bases separated the two germline ends. This CDR3 contains 15 residues. The CDR3 reads CASSVADRFYNEQFF. The CDR3 DNA reads as TGTGCCAGCAGCGTAGCTGACAGATTCTACAATGAGCAGTTCTTC.

The rearrangement joins TRBV27 to TRBJ1-1; 9 bases are a match to TRBD1. The CDR3 is 15 amino acids. The germline gives CDR1 MNHEY, CDR2 SMNVEV (reference sequence). Losses at the gene ends were 5 bases for V and 2 bases for J; bases not matched to a gene: 6. The CDR3 sequence: CASSPLGQGNTEAFF. The CDR3 DNA is TGTGCCAGCAGTCCCCTGGGACAGGGTAACACTGAAGCTTTCTTT.

This clonotype has more than one count but fewer than ten. V gene TRBV27 combines with J gene TRBJ1-5; no definite D call. V dropped 5 bases and J dropped 9 bases, with 14 bases sitting between them. This CDR3 is built from 13 residues. Per the germline V gene, CDR1 is MNHEY and CDR2 is SMNVEV (reference sequence). The CDR3 bases are TGTGCCAGCAGTGCCACGGCTATCCTGCCCCAGCATTTT. It yields the protein CASSATAILPQHF.

The V and J genes are TRBV5-6 and TRBJ1-1; D possibly corresponds to TRBD1 (5 bases). Germline assignment: CDR1 SGHDT and CDR2 YYEEEE. This CDR3 has 17 amino acids. V lost 0 bases, J lost 5 bases, and 20 bases lay in between. The chain's CDR3 is CASSLVPDSRGGTEAFF. Here the CDR3 DNA reads TGTGCCAGCAGCTTGGTCCCAGACAGCCGTGGGGGGACTGAAGCTTTCTTT.

This clonotype occurred a few times. The chain links TRBV9 to TRBJ2-1; TRBD1 is a possible D gene (7 bases). Per germline, CDR1 SGDLS and CDR2 YYNGEE. The V gene lost 0 bases and the J gene lost 4 bases, with 14 bases spanning the gap. This CDR3 is built from 16 residues. The CDR3 sequence is CASSVGDPGGYNEQFF. CDR3 sequence (DNA): TGTGCCAGCAGCGTAGGTGACCCAGGGGGGTACAATGAGCAGTTCTTC.

The chain uses TRBV7-9 and TRBJ1-5; no clear D. V lost 5 bases to trimming and J lost 0 bases, with 8 bases between them. Germline loops: CDR1 SEHNR, CDR2 FQNEAQ (reference sequence). The CDR3 spans 14 residues. The CDR3 region has the DNA TGTGCCAGCAGCGAATCCAATAGCAATCAGCCCCAGCATTTT. This translates into CASSESNSNQPQHF.

J is TRBJ2-7 and V is TRBV29-1, with D possibly being TRBD2 (7 bases). The CDR3 runs 14 residues. V was clipped by 1 base and J by 6 bases, with 16 bases between them. CDR1 is SQVTM and CDR2 is ANQGSEA in the germline V gene. This CDR3 is CSVEALGGASEQYF. The DNA for the CDR3 is TGCAGCGTTGAAGCCTTGGGGGGGGCTAGCGAGCAGTACTTC.

This clonotype occurred a few times. V gene TRBV20-1 combines with J gene TRBJ1-2; 7 bases align to TRBD1. V was clipped by 4 bases and J by 0 bases; unmatched bases: 8. This CDR3 spans 15 amino acids. In germline, CDR1 is DFQATT, CDR2 SNEGSKA (reference sequence). The CDR3 region is CSAKRGQQPNYGYTF. The CDR3 coding sequence is TGCAGTGCTAAGCGGGGACAGCAACCTAACTATGGCTACACCTTC.

The rearrangement uses TRBV3-1 and TRBJ2-1, with 10 bases lining up with TRBD2. Losses at the gene ends were 2 bases for V and 7 bases for J; bases not matched to a gene: 8. The CDR3 runs 16 residues. Germline CDR1 is LGHDT and CDR2 is YNNKEL (reference sequence). This CDR3 reads CASSQILAGGPNEQFF. CDR3 DNA: TGTGCCAGCAGCCAAATCTTAGCGGGGGGTCCTAATGAGCAGTTCTTC.

The chain uses TRBV4-1 and TRBJ2-3, with 8 nucleotides matching TRBD1. The V and J ends lost 0 bases and 2 bases, in that order; junction bases with no gene match: 4. Germline V lookup: CDR1 MGHRA, CDR2 YSYEKL. CDR3 length equals 16 residues. The CDR3 DNA reads TGCGCCAGCAGCCAAGATCCGGACAGGGACACAGATACGCAGTATTTT. Amino acid sequence: CASSQDPDRDTDTQYF.

The CDR3 protein is CASSHGTRRFPFF. CDR3 in DNA: TGTGCCAGCAGTCACGGGACAAGGCGTTTTCCTTTCTTT. The chain couples TRBV12-3 or TRBV12-4 to TRBJ1-1; maybe TRBD1 (6 bases). With 5 bases removed from V and 12 bases from J, the gap between germline ends came to 19 bases. There are 13 residues in the CDR3.

This clonotype was observed a few times. This chain links TRBV20-1 with TRBJ2-3; 10 nucleotides match TRBD2. V trimming: 5 bases; J trimming: 1 base; junction bases outside the gene matches: 3. Germline values: CDR1 DFQATT, CDR2 SNEGSKA (reference sequence). This CDR3 is built from 14 residues. CDR3: CSALAGAGTDTQYF. The CDR3, as DNA: TGCAGTGCTCTAGCGGGGGCAGGCACAGATACGCAGTATTTT.